This T cell receptor (beta chain) was profiled in a study of blood T cells in healthy people across ages. Study as a whole: Template switching recovered approximately one barcoded beta molecule for every two T cells. General observations from the study: Both naive CD4+ cell counts and diversity were greater in long-lived donors than in aged donors. Strong correlation linked observed beta diversity and percent naive T cells.

This clonotype occurred a few times. The antigen is unknown. The germline V and J ends were trimmed by 0 bases and 0 bases, with 13 bases remaining between them. The CDR3 is 17 residues long. The germline V gene encodes CDR1 LGHDT and CDR2 YNNKEL (reference sequence). Using a J-beta primer mix together with a sample-barcoded 5' primer, a second PCR was run for about 6 to 11 cycles. Every cDNA molecule carried a tag from a template-switch adaptor bearing 12 random nucleotides. In TCRdb, the 5' RACE reads were re-called with MiXCR into one record per CDR3 protein. Of about 970,000 distinct CDR3 sequences detected, just over 50% appear once; the ten largest clones hold 20% to 25%.

The source is a woman aged 55-70 years in good health. This rearrangement joins TRBV3-1 to TRBJ2-3; no definite D call. The sequenced sample consisted of blood. CDR3 nucleotide sequence: TGTGCCAGCAGCCAAGATTGGGTCCCTTCTAGCACAGATACGCAGTATTTT. It codes for CASSQDWVPSSTDTQYF.